This TCR beta chain was profiled in a study of T cells in Graves' hyperthyroidism and ophthalmopathy. The V and J ends lost 7 bases and 7 bases, in that order; junction bases with no gene match: 9. The germline gives CDR1 SNHLY, CDR2 FYNNEI. CDR3 length equals 13 residues. Amplified regions were TCR beta CDR3 sequences from RNA transcripts. A set of HTBI primers served as the primers for a first-round RT-PCR of the TCR CDR3. Via MiXCR, TCRdb re-called the multiplex PCR reads, giving one row per CDR3 protein. The sample includes about 570,000 distinct CDR3 sequences, 46% seen only once; the top ten take around 19%.

The sample taken for sequencing was peripheral blood or thyroid tissue (not recorded which). This chain links TRBV2 with TRBJ1-2; 7 bases fit TRBD1. The clonotype originates from an adult woman with Graves' disease, either hyperthyroidism or ophthalmopathy (not recorded which). The CDR3 loop is CASMDRTGGGYTF. The CDR3 DNA reads TGTGCCAGCATGGACAGGACTGGCGGTGGCTACACCTTC. Drawing the rest from reference TRBV2 and TRBJ1-2, the complete variable domain is EPEVTQTPSHQVTQMGQEVILRCVPISNHLYFYWYRQILGQKVEFLVSFYNNEISEKSEIFDDQFSVERPDGSNFTLKIRSTKLEDSAMYFCASMDRTGGGYTFGSGTRLTVV.